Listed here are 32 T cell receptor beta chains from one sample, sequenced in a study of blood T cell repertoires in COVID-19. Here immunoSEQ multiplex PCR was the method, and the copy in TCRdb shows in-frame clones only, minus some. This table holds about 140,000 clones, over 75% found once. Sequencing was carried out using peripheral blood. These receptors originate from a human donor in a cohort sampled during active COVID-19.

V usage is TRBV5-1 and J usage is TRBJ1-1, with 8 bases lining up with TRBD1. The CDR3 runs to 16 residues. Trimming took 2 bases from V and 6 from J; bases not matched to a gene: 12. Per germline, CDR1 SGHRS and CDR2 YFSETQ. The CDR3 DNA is TGCGCCAGCAGCTTCGGGTTCGGGACAGGACCTTCTGAAGCTTTCTTT. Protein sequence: CASSFGFGTGPSEAFF.

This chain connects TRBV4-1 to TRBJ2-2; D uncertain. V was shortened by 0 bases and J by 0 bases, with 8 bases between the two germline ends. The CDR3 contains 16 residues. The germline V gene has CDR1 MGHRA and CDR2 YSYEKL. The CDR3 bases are TGCGCCAGCAGCCAAGAGACTTGGGCGAACACCGGGGAGCTGTTTTTT. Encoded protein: CASSQETWANTGELFF.

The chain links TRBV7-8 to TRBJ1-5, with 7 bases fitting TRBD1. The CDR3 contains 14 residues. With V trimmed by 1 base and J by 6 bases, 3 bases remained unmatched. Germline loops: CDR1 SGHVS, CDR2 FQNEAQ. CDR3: CASSLGAGGQPQHF. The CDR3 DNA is TGTGCCAGCAGCTTAGGGGCAGGGGGTCAGCCCCAGCATTTT.

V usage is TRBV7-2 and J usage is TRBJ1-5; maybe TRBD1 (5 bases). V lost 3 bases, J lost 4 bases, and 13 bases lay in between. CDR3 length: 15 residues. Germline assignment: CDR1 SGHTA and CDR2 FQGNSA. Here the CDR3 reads CASSFQGTYNQPQHF. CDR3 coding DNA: TGTGCCAGCAGCTTCCAGGGCACGTATAATCAGCCCCAGCATTTT.

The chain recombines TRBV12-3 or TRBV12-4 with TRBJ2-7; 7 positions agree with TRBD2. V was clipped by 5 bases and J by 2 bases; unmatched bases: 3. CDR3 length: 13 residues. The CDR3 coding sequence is TGTGCCAGCAGTCGTGGACTAGCCTACGAGCAGTACTTC. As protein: CASSRGLAYEQYF.

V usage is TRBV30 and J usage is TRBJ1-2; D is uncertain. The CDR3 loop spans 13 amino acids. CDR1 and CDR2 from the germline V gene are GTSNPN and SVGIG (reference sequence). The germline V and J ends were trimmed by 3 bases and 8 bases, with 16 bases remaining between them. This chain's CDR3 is CAWRGSHKGGYTF. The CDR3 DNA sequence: TGTGCCTGGAGGGGGAGTCACAAAGGGGGCTACACCTTC.

CDR3 amino acids: CAWSDGQLNTEAFF. For the CDR3, the DNA is TGTGCCTGGAGTGACGGACAGTTGAACACTGAAGCTTTCTTT. The V call is TRBV30, the J call TRBJ1-1; TRBD1 is a possible D gene (6 bases). V lost 1 base, J lost 0 bases, and 9 bases lay in between. CDR3 length: 14 residues. Germline V gene sequence: CDR1 GTSNPN, CDR2 SVGIG (reference sequence).

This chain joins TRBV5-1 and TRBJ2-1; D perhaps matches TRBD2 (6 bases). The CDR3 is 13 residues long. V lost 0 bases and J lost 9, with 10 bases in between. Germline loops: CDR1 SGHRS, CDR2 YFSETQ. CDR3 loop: CASSLADGGEQFF. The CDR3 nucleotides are TGCGCCAGCAGCTTGGCGGACGGGGGTGAGCAGTTCTTC.

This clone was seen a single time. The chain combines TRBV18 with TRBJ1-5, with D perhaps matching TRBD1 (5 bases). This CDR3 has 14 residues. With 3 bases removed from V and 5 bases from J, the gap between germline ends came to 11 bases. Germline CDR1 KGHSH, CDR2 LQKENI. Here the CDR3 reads CASSPGTEHQPQHF. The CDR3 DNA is TGTGCCAGCTCACCTGGGACTGAACATCAGCCCCAGCATTTT.

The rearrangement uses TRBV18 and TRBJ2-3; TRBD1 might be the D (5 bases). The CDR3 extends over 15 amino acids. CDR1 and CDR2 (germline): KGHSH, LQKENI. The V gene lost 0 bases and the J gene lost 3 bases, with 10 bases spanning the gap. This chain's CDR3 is CASSPPTRATDTQYF. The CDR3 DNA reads TGTGCCAGCTCACCACCGACCAGGGCGACAGATACGCAGTATTTT.

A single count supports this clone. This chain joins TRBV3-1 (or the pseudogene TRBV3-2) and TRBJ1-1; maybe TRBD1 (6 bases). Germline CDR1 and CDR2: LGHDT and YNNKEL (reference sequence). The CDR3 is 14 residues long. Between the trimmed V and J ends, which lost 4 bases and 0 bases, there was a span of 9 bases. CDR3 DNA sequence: TGTGCCAGCAGCCGTCAGGGGATGAACACTGAAGCTTTCTTT. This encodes CASSRQGMNTEAFF.

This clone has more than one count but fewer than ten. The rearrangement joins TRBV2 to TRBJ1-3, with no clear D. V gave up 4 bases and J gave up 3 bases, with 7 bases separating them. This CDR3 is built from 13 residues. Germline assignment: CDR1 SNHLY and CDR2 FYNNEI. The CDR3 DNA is TGTGCCAGCAGTGCGTTTTTTGGAAACACCATATATTTT. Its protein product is CASSAFFGNTIYF.

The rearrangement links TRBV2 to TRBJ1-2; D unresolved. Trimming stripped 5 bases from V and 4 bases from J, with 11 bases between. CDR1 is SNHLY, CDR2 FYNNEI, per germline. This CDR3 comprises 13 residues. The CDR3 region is CASSSRSGYGYTF. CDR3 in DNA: TGTGCCAGCAGTTCTCGGTCGGGCTATGGCTACACCTTC.

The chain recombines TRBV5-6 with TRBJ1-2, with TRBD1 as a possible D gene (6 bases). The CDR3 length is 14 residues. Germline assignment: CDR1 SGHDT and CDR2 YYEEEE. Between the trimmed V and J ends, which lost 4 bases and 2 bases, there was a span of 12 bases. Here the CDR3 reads CASSATGGNYGYTF. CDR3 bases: TGTGCCAGCAGCGCGACAGGCGGAAACTATGGCTACACCTTC.

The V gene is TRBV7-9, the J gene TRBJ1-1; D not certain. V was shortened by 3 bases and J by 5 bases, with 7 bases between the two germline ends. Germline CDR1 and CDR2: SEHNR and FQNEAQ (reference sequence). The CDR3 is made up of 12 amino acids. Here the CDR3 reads CASSFGKTEAFF. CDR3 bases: TGTGCCAGCAGCTTCGGGAAAACTGAAGCTTTCTTT.

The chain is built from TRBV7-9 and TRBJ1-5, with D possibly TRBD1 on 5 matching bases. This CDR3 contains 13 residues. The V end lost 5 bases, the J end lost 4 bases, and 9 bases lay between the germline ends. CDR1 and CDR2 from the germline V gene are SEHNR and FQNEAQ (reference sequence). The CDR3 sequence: CASSPDRNQPQHF. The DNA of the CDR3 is TGTGCCAGCAGCCCAGACAGAAATCAGCCCCAGCATTTT.

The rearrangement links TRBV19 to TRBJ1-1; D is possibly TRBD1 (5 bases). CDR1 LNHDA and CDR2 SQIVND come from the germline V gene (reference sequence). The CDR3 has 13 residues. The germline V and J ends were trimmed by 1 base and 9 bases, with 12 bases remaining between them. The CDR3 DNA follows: TGTGCCAGTAGTATAGGGGGACTGGGGAAAGCTTTCTTT. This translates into CASSIGGLGKAFF.

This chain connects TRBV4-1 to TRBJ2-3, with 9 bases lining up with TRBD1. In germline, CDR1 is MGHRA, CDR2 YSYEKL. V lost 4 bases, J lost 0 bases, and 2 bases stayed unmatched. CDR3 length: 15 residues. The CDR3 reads CASSRQGGSTDTQYF. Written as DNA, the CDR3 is TGCGCCAGCAGCCGACAGGGGGGCAGCACAGATACGCAGTATTTT.

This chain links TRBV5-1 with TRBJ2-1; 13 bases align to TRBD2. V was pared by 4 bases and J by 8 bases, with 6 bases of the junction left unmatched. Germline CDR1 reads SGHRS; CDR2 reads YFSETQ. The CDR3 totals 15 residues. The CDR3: CASSHGLAGEHEQFF. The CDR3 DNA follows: TGCGCCAGCAGCCACGGACTAGCGGGAGAACATGAGCAGTTCTTC.

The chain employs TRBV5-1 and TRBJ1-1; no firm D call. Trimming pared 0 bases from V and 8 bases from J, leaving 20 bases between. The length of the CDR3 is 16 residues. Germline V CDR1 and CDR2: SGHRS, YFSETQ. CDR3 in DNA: TGCGCCAGCAGCTTGGAATTCGGGATGTTGGGGATCGAAGCTTTCTTT. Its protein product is CASSLEFGMLGIEAFF.

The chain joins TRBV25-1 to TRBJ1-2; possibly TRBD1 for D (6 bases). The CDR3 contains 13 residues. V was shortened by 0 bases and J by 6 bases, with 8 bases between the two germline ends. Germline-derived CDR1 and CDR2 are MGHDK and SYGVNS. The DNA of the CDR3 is TGTGCCAGCAGTGAATATGGACAGCATGGCTACACCTTC. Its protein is CASSEYGQHGYTF.

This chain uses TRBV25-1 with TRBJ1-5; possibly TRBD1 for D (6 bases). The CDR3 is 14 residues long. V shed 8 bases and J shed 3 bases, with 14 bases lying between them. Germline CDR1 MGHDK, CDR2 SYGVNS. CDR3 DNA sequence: TGTGCCAGCGGTCGGACAGACTTCAATCAGCCCCAGCATTTT. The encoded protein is CASGRTDFNQPQHF.

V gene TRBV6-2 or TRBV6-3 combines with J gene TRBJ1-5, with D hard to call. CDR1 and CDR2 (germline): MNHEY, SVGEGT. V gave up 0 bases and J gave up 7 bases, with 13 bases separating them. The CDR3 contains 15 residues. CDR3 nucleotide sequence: TGTGCCAGCAGTTACTCGCCGGGTCTTTGGCAGCCCCAGCATTTT. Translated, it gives CASSYSPGLWQPQHF.

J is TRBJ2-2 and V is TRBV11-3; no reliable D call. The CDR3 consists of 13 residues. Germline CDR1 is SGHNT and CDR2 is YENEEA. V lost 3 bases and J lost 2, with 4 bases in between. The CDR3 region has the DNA TGTGCCAGCAGCTTCTTAAACACCGGGGAGCTGTTTTTT. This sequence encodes CASSFLNTGELFF. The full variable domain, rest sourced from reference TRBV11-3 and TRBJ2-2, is EAGVVQSPRYKIIEKKQPVAFWCNPISGHNTLYWYLQNLGQGPELLIRYENEEAVDDSQLPKDRFSAERLKGVDSTLKIQPAELGDSAVYLCASSFLNTGELFFGEGSRLTVL.

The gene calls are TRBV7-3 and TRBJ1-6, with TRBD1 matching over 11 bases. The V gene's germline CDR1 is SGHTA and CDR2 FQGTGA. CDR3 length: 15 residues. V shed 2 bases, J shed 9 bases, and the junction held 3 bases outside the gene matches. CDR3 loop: CASSLLGTGGSPLHF. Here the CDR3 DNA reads TGTGCCAGCAGCTTATTGGGGACAGGGGGTTCACCCCTCCACTTT.

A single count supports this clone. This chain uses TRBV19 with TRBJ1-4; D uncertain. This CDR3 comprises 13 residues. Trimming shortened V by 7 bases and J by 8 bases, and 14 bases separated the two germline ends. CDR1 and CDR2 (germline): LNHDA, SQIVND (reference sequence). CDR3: CASKNRNSEKLFF. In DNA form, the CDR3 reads TGTGCCAGTAAAAACAGAAACTCCGAAAAACTGTTTTTT.

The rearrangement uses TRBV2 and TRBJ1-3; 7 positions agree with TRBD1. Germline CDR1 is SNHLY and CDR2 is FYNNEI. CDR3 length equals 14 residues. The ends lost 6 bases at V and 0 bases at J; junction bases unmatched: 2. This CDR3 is CASRSGGSGNTIYF. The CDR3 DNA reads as TGTGCCAGCAGGTCAGGGGGCTCTGGAAACACCATATATTTT.

The CDR3 loop is CASTADWSSYEQYF. Here the CDR3 DNA reads TGTGCCAGCACCGCGGACTGGAGCTCCTACGAGCAGTACTTC. The gene calls are TRBV2 and TRBJ2-7; D might be TRBD2 (5 bases). Germline V gene lookup returns CDR1 SNHLY and CDR2 FYNNEI. Trimming left V 7 bases short and J 0 bases short, with 13 bases between. The CDR3 covers 14 residues.

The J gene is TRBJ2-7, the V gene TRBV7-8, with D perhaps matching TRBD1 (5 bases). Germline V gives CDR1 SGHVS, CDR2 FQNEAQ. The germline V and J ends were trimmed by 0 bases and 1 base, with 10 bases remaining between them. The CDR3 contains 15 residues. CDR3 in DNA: TGTGCCAGCAGCTTAGCGGCAGGGTATTCCTACGAGCAGTACGTC. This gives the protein CASSLAAGYSYEQYV.

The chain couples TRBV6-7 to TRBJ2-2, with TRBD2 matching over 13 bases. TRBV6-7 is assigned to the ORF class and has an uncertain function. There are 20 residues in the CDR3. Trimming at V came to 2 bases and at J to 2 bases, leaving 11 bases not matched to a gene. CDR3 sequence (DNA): TGTGCCAGCAGTTACCCCTCCGGGACTAGCGGGGTACAAAACACCGGGGAGCTGTTTTTT. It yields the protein CASSYPSGTSGVQNTGELFF.

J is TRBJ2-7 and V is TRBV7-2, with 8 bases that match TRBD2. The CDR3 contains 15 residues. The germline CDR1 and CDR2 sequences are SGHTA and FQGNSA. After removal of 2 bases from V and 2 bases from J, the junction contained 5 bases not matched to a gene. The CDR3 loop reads CASSLRSGGTYEQYF. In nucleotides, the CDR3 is TGTGCCAGCAGCTTAAGAAGCGGGGGAACCTACGAGCAGTACTTC.

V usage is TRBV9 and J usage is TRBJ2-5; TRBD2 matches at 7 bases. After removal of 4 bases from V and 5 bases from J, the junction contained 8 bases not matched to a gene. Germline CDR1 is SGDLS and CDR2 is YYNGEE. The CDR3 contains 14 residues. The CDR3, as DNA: TGTGCCAGCAGCCTGCTAGCGGACGGGGAGACCCAGTACTTC. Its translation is CASSLLADGETQYF. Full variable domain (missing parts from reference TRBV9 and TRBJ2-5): DSGVTQTPKHLITATGQRVTLRCSPRSGDLSVYWYQQSLDQGLQFLIQYYNGEERAKGNILERFSAQQFPDLHSELNLSSLELGDSALYFCASSLLADGETQYFGPGTRLLVL.